The present TCR beta chain was sequenced within a study of T cell responses to AZD1222 COVID-19 vaccine. This clone was observed once. Its antigen is not identified. CDR1 and CDR2 (germline): SGDLS, YYNGEE. V lost 4 bases and J lost 8, with 13 bases in between. The CDR3 consists of 13 residues. Broader study findings: A mostly white British donor set with more females was recruited, and clonal diversity was possibly underestimated. It was only after the peak T cell response that any repertoires were sampled.

Profiled with immunoSEQ multiplex PCR; TCRdb holds only in-frame clones, not every one. Of over 85,000 clones listed, about four fifths are singletons. The clonotype comes from an adult in good health. The sequenced sample was peripheral blood, obtained on day 0 of AZD1222 vaccination. V and J are TRBV9 and TRBJ1-3; weak D call: TRBD1 (6 bases). CDR3 in DNA: TGTGCCAGCAGCCCCCGAGGGGGAGACACCATATATTTT. Its protein is CASSPRGGDTIYF.